Below are 4 T cell receptor beta chains sequenced from a single sample in a study of T cell responses to AZD1222 COVID-19 vaccine. Sequencing was performed with immunoSEQ multiplex PCR; in TCRdb, only in-frame clones are kept and a portion is missing. Among 80,000 to 95,000 clones, about nine tenths were seen once, and the ten largest hold roughly 5.9%. The sequencing used peripheral blood, collected 28 days after the second AZD1222 dose. These receptors were taken from an adult who received the AZD1222 COVID-19 vaccine.

The rearrangement joins TRBV19 to TRBJ1-5; no clear D. The V gene lost 5 bases and the J gene lost 2 bases, with 13 bases spanning the gap. The CDR3 totals 15 residues. Germline V gene data show CDR1 as LNHDA and CDR2 as SQIVND (reference sequence). CDR3 loop: CASSWNPGGNQPQHF. DNA for the CDR3: TGTGCCAGTAGTTGGAACCCCGGGGGCAATCAGCCCCAGCATTTT.

The chain has TRBV6-5 and TRBJ1-1, with 8 bases aligning to TRBD1. The length of the CDR3 is 15 residues. CDR1 MNHEY and CDR2 SVGAGI come from the germline V gene. The ends lost 6 bases at V and 4 bases at J; junction bases unmatched: 10. CDR3 protein: CASRPGQVMGTEAFF. The CDR3, as DNA: TGTGCCAGCAGGCCGGGACAGGTTATGGGCACTGAAGCTTTCTTT.

This sequence joins TRBV12-3 or TRBV12-4 and TRBJ1-4; D uncertain. This CDR3 spans 13 amino acids. The V end was cut by 5 bases, the J end by 8 bases, with 12 bases between. Written as DNA, the CDR3 is TGTGCCAGCAGTCGGACGGCCTGGGAAAAACTGTTTTTT. Protein: CASSRTAWEKLFF.

This chain uses TRBV19 with TRBJ1-5; D is possibly TRBD1 (6 bases). Trimming pared 5 bases from V and 2 bases from J, leaving 19 bases between. The V gene's germline CDR1 is LNHDA and CDR2 SQIVND (reference sequence). This CDR3 region has 17 residues. In DNA form, the CDR3 reads TGTGCCAGTAGTTCTACAGGGAGCACAGTCGGCAATCAGCCCCAGCATTTT. Its translation: CASSSTGSTVGNQPQHF.